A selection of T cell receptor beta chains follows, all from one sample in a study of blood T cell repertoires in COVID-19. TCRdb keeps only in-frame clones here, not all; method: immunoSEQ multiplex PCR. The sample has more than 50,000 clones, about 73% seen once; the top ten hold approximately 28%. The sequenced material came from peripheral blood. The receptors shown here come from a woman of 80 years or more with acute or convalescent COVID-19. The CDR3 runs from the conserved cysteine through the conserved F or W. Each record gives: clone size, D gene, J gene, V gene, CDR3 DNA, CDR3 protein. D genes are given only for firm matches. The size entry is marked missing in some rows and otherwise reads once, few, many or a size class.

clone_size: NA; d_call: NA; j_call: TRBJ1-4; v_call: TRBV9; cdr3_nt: TGTGCCAGCAGCGTAGCCGGGGGAGCCGGAGGGGAAAAACTGTTTTTT; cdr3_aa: CASSVAGGAGGEKLFF
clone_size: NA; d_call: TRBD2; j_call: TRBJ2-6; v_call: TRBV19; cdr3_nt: TGTGCCAGTAGTATCGGGGGGGCTGGGGCCAACGTCCTGACTTTC; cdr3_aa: CASSIGGAGANVLTF
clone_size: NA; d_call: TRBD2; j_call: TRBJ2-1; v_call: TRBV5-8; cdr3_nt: TGTGCCAGCAGCGGGGGACTAGCGGCATACAATGAGCAGTTCTTC; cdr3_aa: CASSGGLAAYNEQFF
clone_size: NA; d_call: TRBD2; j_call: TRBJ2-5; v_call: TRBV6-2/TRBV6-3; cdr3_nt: TGTGCCAGCAGTTTACAGACTAGCGGGTTGGAGGAGACCCAGTACTTC; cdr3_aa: CASSLQTSGLEETQYF
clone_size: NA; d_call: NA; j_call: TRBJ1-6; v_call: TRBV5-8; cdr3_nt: TGTGCCAGCAGCGGACAGATCTTTTCACCCCTCCACTTT; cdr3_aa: CASSGQIFSPLHF
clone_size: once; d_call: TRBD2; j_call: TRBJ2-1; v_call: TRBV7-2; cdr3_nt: TGTGCCAGCAGCTTAGCCAGCGGGAGTGTCAATGAGCAGTTCTTC; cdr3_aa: CASSLASGSVNEQFF
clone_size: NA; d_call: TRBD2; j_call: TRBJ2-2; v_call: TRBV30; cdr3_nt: TGTGCCTGGAGTGTACACCCTGTTGCGGGAGGGGGTAGAAACACCGGGGAGCTGTTTTTT; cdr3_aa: CAWSVHPVAGGGRNTGELFF
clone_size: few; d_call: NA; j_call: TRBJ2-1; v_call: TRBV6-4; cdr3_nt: TGTGCCAGCAGTACCGACGGCGTCGGGGAGCAGTTCTTC; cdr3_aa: CASSTDGVGEQFF
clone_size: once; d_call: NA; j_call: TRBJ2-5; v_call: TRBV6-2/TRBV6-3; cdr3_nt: TGTGCCAGCAGTTACTCAAGGGGGTTACAAGAGACCCAGTACTTC; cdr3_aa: CASSYSRGLQETQYF
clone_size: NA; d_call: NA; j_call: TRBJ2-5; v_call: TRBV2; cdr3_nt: TGTGCCAGCAGCGAAGGCCTAGCTGAGACCCAGTACTTC; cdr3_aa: CASSEGLAETQYF
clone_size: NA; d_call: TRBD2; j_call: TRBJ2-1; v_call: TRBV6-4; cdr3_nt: TGTGCCAGCAGTGGGGGACTAGCGGGAGTCTATGAGCAGTTCTTC; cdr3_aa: CASSGGLAGVYEQFF
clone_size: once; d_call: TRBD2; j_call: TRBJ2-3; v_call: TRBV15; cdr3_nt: TGTGCCACCAGCAGAGGGAATTTCGGACTAGCGGGACGCACAGATACGCAGTATTTT; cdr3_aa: CATSRGNFGLAGRTDTQYF
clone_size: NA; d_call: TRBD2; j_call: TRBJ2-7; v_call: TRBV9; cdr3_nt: TGTGCCAGCAGCGTAGGGTTTATGCGGGAGGGACTGGGAGAGCAGTACTTC; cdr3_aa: CASSVGFMREGLGEQYF
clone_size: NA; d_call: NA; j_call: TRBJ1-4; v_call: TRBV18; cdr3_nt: TGTGCCAGCTCACCATTCTGGGAACGGAGGCTTGAAAAACTGTTTTTT; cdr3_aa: CASSPFWERRLEKLFF
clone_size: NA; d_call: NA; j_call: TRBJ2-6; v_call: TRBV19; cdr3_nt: TGTGCCAGTAGTATAGGTGGGGCCCCTGGGGCCAACGTCCTGACTTTC; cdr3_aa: CASSIGGAPGANVLTF
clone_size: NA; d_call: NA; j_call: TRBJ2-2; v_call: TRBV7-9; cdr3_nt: TGTGCCAGCAGCGCCGATTCAGGCACCGGGGAGCTGTTTTTT; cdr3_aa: CASSADSGTGELFF
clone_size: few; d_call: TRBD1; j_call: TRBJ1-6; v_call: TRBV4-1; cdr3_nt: TGCGCCAGCAGCCAGAAGAGACAGGGTACTACATGGGATAATTCACCCCTCCACTTT; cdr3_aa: CASSQKRQGTTWDNSPLHF
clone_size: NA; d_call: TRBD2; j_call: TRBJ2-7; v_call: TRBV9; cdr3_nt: TGTGCCAGCAGCGTAGGTCTAGCGGGATACTACGAGCAGTACTTC; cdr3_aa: CASSVGLAGYYEQYF
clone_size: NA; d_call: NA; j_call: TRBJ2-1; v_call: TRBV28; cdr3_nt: TGTGCCAGCAGCTCACGCACTACCGGGTTCTTC; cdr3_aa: CASSSRTTGFF
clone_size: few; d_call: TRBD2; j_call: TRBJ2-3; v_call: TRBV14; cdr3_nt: TGTGCCAGCAGCCAAGACGAGGCGGGAGCGGGCACAGATACGCAGTATTTT; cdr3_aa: CASSQDEAGAGTDTQYF
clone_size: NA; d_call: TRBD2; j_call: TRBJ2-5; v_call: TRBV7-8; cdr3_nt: TGTGCCAGCAGCTTAGAGGGGTTGCTAGCGGGAGGGCCGGGGGAGACCCAGTACTTC; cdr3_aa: CASSLEGLLAGGPGETQYF
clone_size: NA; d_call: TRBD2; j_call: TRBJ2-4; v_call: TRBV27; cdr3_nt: TGTGCCAGCAGCTCCGGGGGGATGAGGGCCAAAAACATTCAGTACTTC; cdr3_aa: CASSSGGMRAKNIQYF
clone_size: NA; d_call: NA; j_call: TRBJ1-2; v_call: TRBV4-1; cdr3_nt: TGCGCCAGCAGCCCAGCAGGAGGTAACTATGGCTACACCTTC; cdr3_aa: CASSPAGGNYGYTF
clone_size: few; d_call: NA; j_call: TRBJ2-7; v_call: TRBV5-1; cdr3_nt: TGCGCCAGCAGCTTGTCGGGGAGCGAGCAGTACTTC; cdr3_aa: CASSLSGSEQYF
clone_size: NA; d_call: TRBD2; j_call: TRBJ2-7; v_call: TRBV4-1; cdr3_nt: TGCGCCAGCAGCCAAGGCCTAGCGGGTGCCGCCTACGAGCAGTACTTC; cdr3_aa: CASSQGLAGAAYEQYF
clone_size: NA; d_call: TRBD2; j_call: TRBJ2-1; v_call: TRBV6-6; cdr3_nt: TGTGCCAGCAGTCCAGGAATGGGGACTAGCGGGAGGAATGAGCAGTTCTTC; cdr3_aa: CASSPGMGTSGRNEQFF
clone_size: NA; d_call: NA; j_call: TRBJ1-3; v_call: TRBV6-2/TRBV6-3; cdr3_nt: TGTGCCAGCAGTTACCCGGGGAAGTCTGGAAACACCATATATTTT; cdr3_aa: CASSYPGKSGNTIYF
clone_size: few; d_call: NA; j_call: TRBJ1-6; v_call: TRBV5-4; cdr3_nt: TGTGCCAGCAGCTTGGAACCGGGGGTAAATTCACCCCTCCACTTT; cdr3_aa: CASSLEPGVNSPLHF
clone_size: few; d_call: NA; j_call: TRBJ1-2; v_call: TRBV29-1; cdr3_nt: TGCAGCGTGCCCCGATGGGAGGACTATGGCTACACCTTC; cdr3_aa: CSVPRWEDYGYTF
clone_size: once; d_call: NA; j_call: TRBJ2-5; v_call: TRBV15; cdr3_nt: TGTGCCACCAGCAGCCTAGTGGGGGCAGGTGAGACCCAGTACTTC; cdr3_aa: CATSSLVGAGETQYF
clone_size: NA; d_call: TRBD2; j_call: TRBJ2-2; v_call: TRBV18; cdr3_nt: TGTGCCAGCTCACCGACGCTATCCGGGACTAGGGCTGTCGGGGAGCTGTTTTTT; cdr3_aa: CASSPTLSGTRAVGELFF
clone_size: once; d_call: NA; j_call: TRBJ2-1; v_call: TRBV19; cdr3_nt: TGTGCCAGTAGTATCCGACTTCGTACACCTTGGAACAATGAGCAGTTCTTC; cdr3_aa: CASSIRLRTPWNNEQFF
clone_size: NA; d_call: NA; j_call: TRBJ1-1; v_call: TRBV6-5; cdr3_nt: TGTGCCAGCAGTTACCGGTCGCCGAACACTGAAGCTTTCTTT; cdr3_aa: CASSYRSPNTEAFF
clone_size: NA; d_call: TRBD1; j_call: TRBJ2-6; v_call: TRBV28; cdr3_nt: TGTGCCAGCAGTAGACAGGGGGTTTACTCTGGGGCCAACGTCCTGACTTTC; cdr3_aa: CASSRQGVYSGANVLTF
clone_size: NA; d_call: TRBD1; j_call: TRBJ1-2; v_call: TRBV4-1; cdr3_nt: TGCGCCAGCAGCCAAGACACAGGGGGTAACTATGGCTACACCTTC; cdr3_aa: CASSQDTGGNYGYTF
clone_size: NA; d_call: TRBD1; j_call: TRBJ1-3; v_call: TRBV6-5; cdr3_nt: TGTGCCAGCAGACCTACAGGGGGCGCTGGAAACACCATATATTTT; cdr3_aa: CASRPTGGAGNTIYF
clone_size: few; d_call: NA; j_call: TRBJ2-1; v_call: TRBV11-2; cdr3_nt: TGTGCCAGCAGCTTGACCGGGACAAGGAATGAGCAGTTCTTC; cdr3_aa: CASSLTGTRNEQFF
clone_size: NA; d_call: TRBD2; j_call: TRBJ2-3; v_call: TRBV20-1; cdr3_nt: TGCAGTGCTAGTTTCGCGGGAGGGCCGGGGCGCACAGATACGCAGTATTTT; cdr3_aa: CSASFAGGPGRTDTQYF
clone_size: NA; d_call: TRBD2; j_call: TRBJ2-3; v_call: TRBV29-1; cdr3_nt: TGCAGCGTTGACAAATCAACCCAGCGGGGTACGCAGTATTTT; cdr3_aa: CSVDKSTQRGTQYF
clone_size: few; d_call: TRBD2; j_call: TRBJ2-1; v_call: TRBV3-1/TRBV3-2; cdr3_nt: TGTGCCAGCAGCCGTTTAGCGGGAGGGGGTAGTGGTGAGCAGTTCTTC; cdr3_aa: CASSRLAGGGSGEQFF
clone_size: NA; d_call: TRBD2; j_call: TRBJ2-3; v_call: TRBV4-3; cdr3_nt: TGCGCCAGCAGCCAAGATGGAGGACTAGCCGCAGATACGCAGTATTTT; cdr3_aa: CASSQDGGLAADTQYF
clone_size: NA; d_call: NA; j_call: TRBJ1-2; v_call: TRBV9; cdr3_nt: TGTGCCAGCAGCGTAGGTCACAGGTTTGAGAATGGCTACACCTTC; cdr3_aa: CASSVGHRFENGYTF
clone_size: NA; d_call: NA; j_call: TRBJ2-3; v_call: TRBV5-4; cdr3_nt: TGTGCCAGCAGCTCCTATGTAACTAGCACAGATACGCAGTATTTT; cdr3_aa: CASSSYVTSTDTQYF
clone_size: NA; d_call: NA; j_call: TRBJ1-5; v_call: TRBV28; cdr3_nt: TGTGCCAGCAGTTTCGGGACAAGATTTATGCGGAGGTCGGACCAGCCCCAGCATTTT; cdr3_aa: CASSFGTRFMRRSDQPQHF
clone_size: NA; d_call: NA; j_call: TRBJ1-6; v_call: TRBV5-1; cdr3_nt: TGCGCCAGCAGCTTGGTGGACAGTTCTAATTCACCCCTCCACTTT; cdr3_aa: CASSLVDSSNSPLHF
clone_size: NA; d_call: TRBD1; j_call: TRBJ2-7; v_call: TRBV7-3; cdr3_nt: TGTGCCAGCAGCTTTGACAGGGGTGGCGAGCAGTACTTC; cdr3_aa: CASSFDRGGEQYF
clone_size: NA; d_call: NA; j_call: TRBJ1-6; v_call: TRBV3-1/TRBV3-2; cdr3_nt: TGTGCCAGCAGGAGGGGGGGAACCTCCTATAATTCACCCCTCCACTTT; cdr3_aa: CASRRGGTSYNSPLHF
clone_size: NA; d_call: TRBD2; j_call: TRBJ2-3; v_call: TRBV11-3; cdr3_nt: TGTGCCAGCAGCCCAAGGGCGGGAGGTAGAGATACGCAGTATTTT; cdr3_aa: CASSPRAGGRDTQYF
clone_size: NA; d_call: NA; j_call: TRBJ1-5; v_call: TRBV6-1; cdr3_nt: TGTGCCAGCAGTGAAGCAGGAGGGGGCAATCAGCCCCAGCATTTT; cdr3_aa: CASSEAGGGNQPQHF
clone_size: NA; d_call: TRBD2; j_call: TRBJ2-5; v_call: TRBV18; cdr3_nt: TGTGCCAGCTCCCCCCCCGCGGGAGACGAGACCCAGTACTTC; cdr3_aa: CASSPPAGDETQYF
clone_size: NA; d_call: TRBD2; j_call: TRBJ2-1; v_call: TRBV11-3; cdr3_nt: TGTGCCAGCAGCATCGGACTAGCGGGAGACAATGAGCAGTTCTTC; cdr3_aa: CASSIGLAGDNEQFF
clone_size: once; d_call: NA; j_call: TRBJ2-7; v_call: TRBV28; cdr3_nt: TGTGCCAGTTCCTTTTCTTACAAGCAGTACTTC; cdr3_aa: CASSFSYKQYF
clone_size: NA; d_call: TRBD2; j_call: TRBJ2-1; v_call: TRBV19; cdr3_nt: TGTGCCAGTAGTAGAGGACTAGCGGAGCTCAATGAGCAGTTCTTC; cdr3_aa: CASSRGLAELNEQFF
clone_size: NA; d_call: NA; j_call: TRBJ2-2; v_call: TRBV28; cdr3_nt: TGTGCCAGCAGGGTGGGCTCCCAAGGAGGGGAGCTGTTTTTT; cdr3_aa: CASRVGSQGGELFF
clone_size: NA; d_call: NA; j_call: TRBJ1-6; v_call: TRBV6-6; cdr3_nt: TGTGCCAGCAGTTACGCGGAGTTTAATTCACCCCTCCACTTT; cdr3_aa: CASSYAEFNSPLHF
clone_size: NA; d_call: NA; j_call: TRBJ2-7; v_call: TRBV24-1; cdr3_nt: TGTGCCACCAGTTCAAGGGGTAGCCACGAGCAGTACTTC; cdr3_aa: CATSSRGSHEQYF
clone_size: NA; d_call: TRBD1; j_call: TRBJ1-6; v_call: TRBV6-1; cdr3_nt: TGTGCCAGCAGTGAGACCGACCTCAGGGGGCTGACCTATAATTCACCCCTCCACTTT; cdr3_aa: CASSETDLRGLTYNSPLHF